One and the same sample provided the 18 T cell receptor beta chains below, sequenced in a study of shared clonotypes between healthy human individuals. Naive CD8 cells lacked CD45RO, underwent positive selection for CCR7 and left out terminally differentiated effector memory CD45RA+ cells. TCRdb's copy holds only in-frame clones and misses some; the assay was immunoSEQ multiplex PCR. The sample lists around 2,000,000 clones, just under 95% occurring once. Source material: naive CD8+ T cells sorted from blood. Every receptor here comes from a man aged 18 to 29 in good health.

Turning to this clone: This same CDR3 is encoded by further DNA sequences in the sample. DNA for the CDR3: TGTGCCAGCAGCTTGGGGGGACTCTACAATGAGCAGTTCTTC. This sequence encodes CASSLGGLYNEQFF. This sequence joins TRBV7-9 and TRBJ2-1, with TRBD2 as a possible D gene (6 bases). V was shortened by 3 bases and J by 3 bases, with 9 bases between the two germline ends. CDR1 is SEHNR and CDR2 is FQNEAQ in the germline V gene (reference sequence). The CDR3 length is 14 residues.

The chain combines TRBV7-6 with TRBJ2-5; perhaps TRBD2 as D (6 bases). This CDR3 is 17 amino acids long. Trimming took 4 bases from V and 2 from J, leaving 20 bases between them. Germline lookup yields CDR1 SGHVS and CDR2 FNYEAQ. The DNA for the CDR3 is TGTGCCAGCAGCTCAACGGATCTAGGAAGCGGGCAAGAGACCCAGTACTTC. Translating it yields CASSSTDLGSGQETQYF.

A single count supports this clone. The chain employs TRBV11-2 and TRBJ2-1; D not resolved. Germline values: CDR1 SGHAT, CDR2 FQNNGV. The CDR3 has 13 amino acids. V was shortened by 7 bases and J by 7 bases, with 14 bases between the two germline ends. The CDR3 region has the DNA TGTGCCAGCACAATTATGGGTAGTAATGAGCAGTTCTTC. Translating it yields CASTIMGSNEQFF.

This clone was seen a handful of times. The J gene is TRBJ1-1, the V gene TRBV30; 7 bases are a match to TRBD1. CDR3 size: 14 residues. Germline lookup yields CDR1 GTSNPN and CDR2 SVGIG (reference sequence). Germline trimming cut 1 base from V and 3 bases from J; bases unmatched to any gene: 5. The DNA of the CDR3 is TGTGCCTGGAGTGGGGACAGCCGAGACACTGAAGCTTTCTTT. The encoded protein is CAWSGDSRDTEAFF. Full variable domain (remainder filled in from reference TRBV30 and TRBJ1-1): SQTIHQWPATLVQPVGSPLSLECTVEGTSNPNLYWYRQAAGRGLQLLFYSVGIGQISSEVPQNLSASRPQDRQFILSSKKLLLSDSGFYLCAWSGDSRDTEAFFGQGTRLTVV.

The chain is built from TRBV27 and TRBJ1-2; TRBD1 agrees at 11 bases. This CDR3 has 15 residues. Germline CDR1 and CDR2: MNHEY and SMNVEV (reference sequence). V shed 6 bases and J 5 bases; nucleotides not matched to a gene: 8. CDR3 coding DNA: TGTGCCAGCAGCCCGCTGGGACAGGGGGTTTATGGCTACACCTTC. Its protein product is CASSPLGQGVYGYTF.

This clone was observed a handful of times. Other DNA sequences in this sample translate to the same CDR3. V gene TRBV27 combines with J gene TRBJ2-7, with D unclear. The CDR3 is 13 residues long. Germline CDR1 is MNHEY and CDR2 is SMNVEV (reference sequence). With 2 bases removed from V and 1 base from J, the gap between germline ends came to 6 bases. The CDR3 DNA follows: TGTGCCAGCAGTTTACAAGGATCCTACGAGCAGTACTTC. Amino acid sequence: CASSLQGSYEQYF.

The chain has TRBV7-9 and TRBJ1-1; a possible D gene is TRBD1 (5 bases). V lost 1 base to trimming and J lost 5 bases, with 8 bases between them. This CDR3 has 13 residues. Germline V gene sequence: CDR1 SEHNR, CDR2 FQNEAQ (reference sequence). This CDR3 reads CASSLGGRTEAFF. For the CDR3, the DNA is TGTGCCAGCAGCTTAGGGGGCCGGACTGAAGCTTTCTTT.

V gene TRBV27 combines with J gene TRBJ2-7; 10 bases map to TRBD2. The V and J ends lost 6 bases and 3 bases, in that order; junction bases with no gene match: 8. CDR1 is MNHEY and CDR2 is SMNVEV in the germline V gene (reference sequence). CDR3 length: 15 amino acids. The CDR3 DNA reads as TGTGCCAGCAGGGCCGGGACTAGCGCTTTCTACGAGCAGTACTTC. Protein: CASRAGTSAFYEQYF.

On this clone: The sample carries other DNA sequences with the same CDR3. J is TRBJ1-1 and V is TRBV9; 12 nucleotides match TRBD1. The CDR3 has 16 residues. CDR1 is SGDLS, CDR2 YYNGEE, per germline. After removal of 0 bases from V and 5 bases from J, the junction contained 5 bases not matched to a gene. The CDR3 DNA is TGTGCCAGCAGCGTAGACTGGGACAGGGGGCGTACTGAAGCTTTCTTT. Translated, it gives CASSVDWDRGRTEAFF.

The gene calls are TRBV11-2 and TRBJ1-6; D gene ambiguous. This CDR3 region has 14 residues. Germline-derived CDR1 and CDR2 are SGHAT and FQNNGV. Trimming took off 1 base at V and 4 bases at J, with 5 bases between the two ends. This chain's CDR3 is CASSLAGYNSPLHF. The DNA of the CDR3 is TGTGCCAGCAGCTTAGCAGGATATAATTCACCCCTCCACTTT.

CDR3 DNA sequence: TGTGCCAGCTCACCGGGACCAAACAATGAGCAGTTCTTC. As protein: CASSPGPNNEQFF. The V gene is TRBV18, the J gene TRBJ2-1; D is perhaps TRBD1 or TRBD2 (5 bases each). Germline V CDR1 and CDR2: KGHSH, LQKENI. With 3 bases removed from V and 5 bases from J, the gap between germline ends came to 8 bases. The CDR3 is 13 amino acids.

This chain connects TRBV10-3 to TRBJ1-3, with D unclear. In germline, CDR1 is ENHRY, CDR2 SYGVKD. CDR3 length equals 16 residues. V was cut by 6 bases and J by 4 bases, with 19 bases left in between. As DNA, the CDR3 is TGTGCCATCAGCCACCCACAGAATACCCCAGGAAACACCATATATTTT. This sequence encodes CAISHPQNTPGNTIYF.

This clone was recorded a few times. Other DNA sequences in the same sample also yield this CDR3. The V gene is TRBV19, the J gene TRBJ2-7, with 8 bases lining up with TRBD1. The trim removed 5 bases at V and 2 bases at J, leaving 5 bases unmatched. The CDR3 consists of 14 residues. The germline V gene encodes CDR1 LNHDA and CDR2 SQIVND (reference sequence). The CDR3 bases are TGTGCCAGTAGTTCTGGGACAGGAGCCTACGAGCAGTACTTC. As protein: CASSSGTGAYEQYF.

V and J are TRBV28 and TRBJ1-2, with D possibly being TRBD1 (5 bases). Deletions cut 2 bases from V and 4 bases from J, with 11 bases between. Germline CDR1 reads MDHEN; CDR2 reads SYDVKM. This CDR3 is built from 14 residues. The CDR3 loop is CASSLGGPFYGYTF. The CDR3 bases are TGTGCCAGCAGTTTAGGGGGTCCTTTCTATGGCTACACCTTC.

V gene TRBV9 combines with J gene TRBJ2-3, with 9 nucleotides matching TRBD2. Unmatched junction bases numbered 8, after V lost 3 bases and J lost 0 bases. Germline CDR1 and CDR2: SGDLS and YYNGEE. CDR3 length: 17 residues. Here the CDR3 DNA reads TGTGCCAGCAGCGGCCCGACTAGCGGTCCTAGCACAGATACGCAGTATTTT. It translates to CASSGPTSGPSTDTQYF.

The gene calls are TRBV7-2 and TRBJ2-3, with TRBD2 as a possible D gene (6 bases). Germline V gene lookup returns CDR1 SGHTA and CDR2 FQGNSA. CDR3 size: 17 residues. With 5 bases removed from V and 8 bases from J, the gap between germline ends came to 26 bases. In nucleotides, the CDR3 is TGTGCCAGCAGCCCCAGGAGGGTCGATCCTTCCTTTTTTACGCAGTATTTT. It yields the protein CASSPRRVDPSFFTQYF.

This clone was seen only once. The rearrangement links TRBV30 to TRBJ1-6; 8 positions agree with TRBD1. The germline gives CDR1 GTSNPN, CDR2 SVGIG (reference sequence). The ends lost 2 bases at V and 7 bases at J; junction bases unmatched: 4. CDR3 length equals 14 residues. The CDR3 DNA follows: TGTGCCTGGAGTACGGGACAGGAGAATTCACCCCTCCACTTT. It translates to CAWSTGQENSPLHF. Full variable domain (missing parts from reference TRBV30 and TRBJ1-6): SQTIHQWPATLVQPVGSPLSLECTVEGTSNPNLYWYRQAAGRGLQLLFYSVGIGQISSEVPQNLSASRPQDRQFILSSKKLLLSDSGFYLCAWSTGQENSPLHFGNGTRLTVT.

To note about this clone: Other DNA sequences in the same sample also yield this CDR3. The J gene is TRBJ2-1, the V gene TRBV6-1; D tentatively fits TRBD1 or TRBD2 (5 bases each). From germline, CDR1 is MNHNS and CDR2 SASEGT. The V end was cut by 1 base, the J end by 2 bases, with 12 bases between. This CDR3 contains 16 residues. The DNA for the CDR3 is TGTGCCAGCAGTGAAGTGGGGACGGAGCCCTACAATGAGCAGTTCTTC. This codes for CASSEVGTEPYNEQFF.